The 13 T cell receptor beta chains given below trace back to one sample, sequenced in a study of OX40 agonist ivuxolimab in advanced cancers. The protocol was immunoSEQ multiplex PCR, while the TCRdb copy is restricted to in-frame clones and leaves out a portion. Of about 69,000 clones listed, 90% were seen once; the top ten hold more than 9%. Sequenced material: CD4+ or CD8+ T cells sorted from blood, taken in a trial of the OX40 agonist ivuxolimab. These receptors were obtained from an adult with an advanced solid tumor such as melanoma, head and neck, liver or kidney cancer.

CDR3 loop: CASSSLTTGTGETQYF. CDR3 bases: TGTGCCAGCAGCTCCTTGACGACAGGCACAGGGGAGACCCAGTACTTC. The chain combines TRBV5-4 with TRBJ2-5; TRBD1 is a possible D gene (6 bases). The CDR3 totals 16 residues. Germline CDR1 and CDR2: SGHNT and YYREEE (reference sequence). V was pared by 3 bases and J by 5 bases, with 20 bases between.

This chain uses TRBV5-1 with TRBJ2-7; D gene uncertain. V lost 10 bases to trimming and J lost 3 bases, with 17 bases between them. The V gene's germline CDR1 is SGHRS and CDR2 YFSETQ. This CDR3 is built from 13 residues. The CDR3 protein is CACTVVPGYEQYF. The CDR3 nucleotides are TGCGCCTGCACCGTGGTGCCGGGCTACGAGCAGTACTTC.

The chain employs TRBV7-8 and TRBJ2-7, with 8 nucleotides matching TRBD2. Germline-derived CDR1 and CDR2 are SGHVS and FQNEAQ. V was pared by 7 bases and J by 1 base, with 6 bases of the junction left unmatched. The CDR3 length is 14 residues. The CDR3, as DNA: TGTGCCAGCAAGGTGAGCGGGAGTTCCTACGAGCAGTACTTC. Amino acids: CASKVSGSSYEQYF.

The count of this clone is one. This chain joins TRBV6-5 and TRBJ2-2; D is possibly TRBD2 (5 bases). This CDR3 region has 15 residues. CDR1 is MNHEY, CDR2 SVGAGI, per germline. Trimming left V 7 bases short and J 1 base short, with 13 bases between. Here the CDR3 DNA reads TGTGCCAGCACACCCGGGGTAGGGAACACCGGGGAGCTGTTTTTT. As protein: CASTPGVGNTGELFF.

The CDR3 here is CASSPGTGRSEKLFF. The CDR3 bases are TGTGCCAGCAGCCCCGGGACAGGGAGGTCTGAAAAACTGTTTTTT. The V and J genes are TRBV7-9 and TRBJ1-4, with 9 bases matching TRBD1. V shed 5 bases and J 7 bases; nucleotides not matched to a gene: 8. This CDR3 is built from 15 residues. CDR1 SEHNR and CDR2 FQNEAQ come from the germline V gene (reference sequence).

V is TRBV5-1 and J is TRBJ2-7, with TRBD2 matching 7 bases. Per germline, CDR1 SGHRS and CDR2 YFSETQ. After removal of 2 bases from V and 4 bases from J, the junction contained 9 bases not matched to a gene. This CDR3 comprises 15 residues. The CDR3 protein is CASSFSAGRVYEQYF. The CDR3 nucleotides are TGCGCCAGCAGCTTCTCAGCGGGAAGGGTGTACGAGCAGTACTTC.

The V and J genes are TRBV5-4 and TRBJ2-2; no clear D gene. This CDR3 comprises 14 residues. Germline V gene sequence: CDR1 SGHNT, CDR2 YYREEE (reference sequence). V lost 0 bases and J lost 4, with 7 bases in between. The CDR3 region is CASSLGQPTGELFF. The DNA of the CDR3 is TGTGCCAGCAGCTTGGGACAACCCACCGGGGAGCTGTTTTTT.

The V gene is TRBV5-8, the J gene TRBJ2-5; D is undetermined. V dropped 4 bases and J dropped 4 bases, with 8 bases sitting between them. The germline CDR1 and CDR2 sequences are SGHTS and YDEGEE. The CDR3 consists of 12 residues. CDR3 DNA sequence: TGTGCCAGCAGCCTCCCCCCAGAGACCCAGTACTTC. Its protein product is CASSLPPETQYF.

V gene TRBV25-1 combines with J gene TRBJ2-1, with D possibly TRBD2 on 6 matching bases. The ends were cut back, 1 base at V and 4 bases at J, with 11 bases in the middle. The CDR3 extends over 15 amino acids. The germline V gene encodes CDR1 MGHDK and CDR2 SYGVNS. This CDR3 is CASSESRGSYNEQFF. The CDR3, as DNA: TGTGCCAGCAGTGAATCACGGGGGAGTTACAATGAGCAGTTCTTC.

V is TRBV5-4 and J is TRBJ1-6, with D uncertain. CDR1 and CDR2 (germline): SGHNT, YYREEE (reference sequence). This CDR3 has 16 amino acids. The V and J ends lost 1 base and 1 base respectively, with 9 bases between them. DNA for the CDR3: TGTGCCAGCAGCTTGATAACGACATCCTATAATTCACCCCTCCACTTT. Translating gives CASSLITTSYNSPLHF.

V is TRBV19 and J is TRBJ1-5; D not resolved. V shed 4 bases and J shed 5 bases, with 6 bases lying between them. The CDR3 consists of 12 residues. The V gene's germline CDR1 is LNHDA and CDR2 SQIVND (reference sequence). The CDR3 loop reads CASSKLDQPQHF. The CDR3 DNA is TGTGCCAGTAGTAAACTGGATCAGCCCCAGCATTTT. Variable domain in full (rest from reference TRBV19 and TRBJ1-5): DGGITQSPKYLFRKEGQNVTLSCEQNLNHDAMYWYRQDPGQGLRLIYYSQIVNDFQKGDIAEGYSVSREKKESFPLTVTSAQKNPTAFYLCASSKLDQPQHFGDGTRLSIL.

This clone was picked up one time. The chain is built from TRBV5-1 and TRBJ2-3, with 8 bases identical to TRBD2. The length of the CDR3 is 16 residues. Trimming cost V 6 bases and J 3 bases; bases outside gene matches: 12. Germline values: CDR1 SGHRS, CDR2 YFSETQ. The CDR3 nucleotides read TGCGCCAGCAAAGGCGGAGTAGCGGGAAGAACAGATACGCAGTATTTT. Translating it yields CASKGGVAGRTDTQYF.

This chain joins TRBV28 and TRBJ1-1; D may be TRBD1 (5 bases). Trimming shortened V by 5 bases and J by 3 bases, and 7 bases separated the two germline ends. The germline gives CDR1 MDHEN, CDR2 SYDVKM. The CDR3 is 12 amino acids. Here the CDR3 reads CASSGQHTEAFF. The CDR3 DNA reads TGTGCCAGCAGTGGACAACACACTGAAGCTTTCTTT.